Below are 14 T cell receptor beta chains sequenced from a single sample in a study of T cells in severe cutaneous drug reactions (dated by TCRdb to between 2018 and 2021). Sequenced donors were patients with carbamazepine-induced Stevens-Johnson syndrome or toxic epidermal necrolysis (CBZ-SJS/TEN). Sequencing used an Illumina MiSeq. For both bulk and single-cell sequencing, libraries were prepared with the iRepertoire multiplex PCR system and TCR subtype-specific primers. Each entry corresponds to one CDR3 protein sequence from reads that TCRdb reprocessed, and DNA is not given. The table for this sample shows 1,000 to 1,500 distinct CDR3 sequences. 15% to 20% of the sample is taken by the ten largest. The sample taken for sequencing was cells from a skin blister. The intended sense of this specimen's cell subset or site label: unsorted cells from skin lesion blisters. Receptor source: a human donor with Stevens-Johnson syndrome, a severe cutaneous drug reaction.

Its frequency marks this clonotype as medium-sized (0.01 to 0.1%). The CDR3 sequence is CSARRGAGSSYNEQFF. The chain joins TRBV20-1 to TRBJ2-1; checking the TCRdb D call of TRBD2 is not possible without DNA. The length of the CDR3 is 16 residues. The germline V gene encodes CDR1 DFQATT and CDR2 SNEGSKA (reference sequence).

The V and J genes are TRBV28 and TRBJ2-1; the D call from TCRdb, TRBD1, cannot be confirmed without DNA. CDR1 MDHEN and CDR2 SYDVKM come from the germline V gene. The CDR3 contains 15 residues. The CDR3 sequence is CASSPRVGSYNEQFF.

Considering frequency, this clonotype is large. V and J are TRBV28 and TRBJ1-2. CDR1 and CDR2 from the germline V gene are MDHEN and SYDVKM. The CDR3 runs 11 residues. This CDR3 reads CASGRFDGYTF.

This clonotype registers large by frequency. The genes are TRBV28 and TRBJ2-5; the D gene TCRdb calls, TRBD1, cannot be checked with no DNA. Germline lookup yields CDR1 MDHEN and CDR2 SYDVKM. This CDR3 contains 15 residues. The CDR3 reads CASSFPYRERETQYF.

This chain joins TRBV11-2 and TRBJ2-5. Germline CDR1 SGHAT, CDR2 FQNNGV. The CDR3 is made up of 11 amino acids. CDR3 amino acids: CASSLEETQYF.

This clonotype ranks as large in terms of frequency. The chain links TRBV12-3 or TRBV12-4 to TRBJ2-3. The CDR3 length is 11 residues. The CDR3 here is CASSFTDTQYF.

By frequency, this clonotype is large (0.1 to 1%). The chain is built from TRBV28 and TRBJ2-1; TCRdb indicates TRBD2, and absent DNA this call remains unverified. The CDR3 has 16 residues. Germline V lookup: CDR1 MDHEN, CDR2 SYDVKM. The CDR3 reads CASSFLGLGTYNEQFF.

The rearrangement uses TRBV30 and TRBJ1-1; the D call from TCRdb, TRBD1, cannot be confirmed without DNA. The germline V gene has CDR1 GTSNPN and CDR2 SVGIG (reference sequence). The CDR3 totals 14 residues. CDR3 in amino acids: CAWSPGSGDTEAFF.

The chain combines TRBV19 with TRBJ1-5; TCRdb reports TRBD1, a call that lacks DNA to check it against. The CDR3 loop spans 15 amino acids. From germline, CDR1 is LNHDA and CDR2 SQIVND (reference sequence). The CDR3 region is CASSDTLTGNQPQHF. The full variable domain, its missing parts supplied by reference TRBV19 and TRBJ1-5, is DGGITQSPKYLFRKEGQNVTLSCEQNLNHDAMYWYRQDPGQGLRLIYYSQIVNDFQKGDIAEGYSVSREKKESFPLTVTSAQKNPTAFYLCASSDTLTGNQPQHFGDGTRLSIL.

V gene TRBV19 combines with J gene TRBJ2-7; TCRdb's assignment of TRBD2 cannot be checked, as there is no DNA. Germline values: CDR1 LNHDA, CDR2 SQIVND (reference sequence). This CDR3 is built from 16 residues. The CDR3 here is CASSILAGSPSYEQYF.

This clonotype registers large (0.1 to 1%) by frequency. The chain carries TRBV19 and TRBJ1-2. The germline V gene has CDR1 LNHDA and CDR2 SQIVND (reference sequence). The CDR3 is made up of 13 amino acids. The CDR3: CASSIGWTDGYTF.

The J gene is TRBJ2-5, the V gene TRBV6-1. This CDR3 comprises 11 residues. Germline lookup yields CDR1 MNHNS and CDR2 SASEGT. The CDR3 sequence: CASSEWGTQYF.

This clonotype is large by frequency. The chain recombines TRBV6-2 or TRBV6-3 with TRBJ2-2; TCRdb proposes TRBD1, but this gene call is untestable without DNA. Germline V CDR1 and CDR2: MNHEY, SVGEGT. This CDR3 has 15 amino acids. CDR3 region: CASRTGPPEPGELFF.

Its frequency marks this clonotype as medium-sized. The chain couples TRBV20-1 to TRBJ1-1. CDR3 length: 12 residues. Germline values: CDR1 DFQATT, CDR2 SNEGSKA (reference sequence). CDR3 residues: CSARGMRTEAFF.